A single sample is the source of the 18 T cell receptor beta chains below, sequenced in a study of T-cell reconstitution after alpha-beta-depleted transplantation in children. Preparation of the TCRbeta library used unique molecular identifiers. TCRdb reprocessed the PCR reads with MiXCR, giving one entry per CDR3 protein. This table has 490,000 or so distinct CDR3 sequences, approximately 12% appearing once. Sequenced here: PBMCs from the stem cell graft donor, sampled from the stem cell graft. Every receptor here comes from a human donor who donated a stem cell graft to a child with combined immunodeficiency.

This clonotype was observed a handful of times. DNA of the CDR3: TGTGCCAGCAGTTTAGGTTCTAGACCAAAACCAGACGAGCAGTACTTC. This sequence encodes CASSLGSRPKPDEQYF. V gene TRBV12-3 or TRBV12-4 combines with J gene TRBJ2-7; D unclear. The CDR3 is 16 residues long. V was cut by 1 base and J by 5 bases, with 18 bases left in between.

The chain couples TRBV6-2 or TRBV6-3 to TRBJ2-7; D not certain. V lost 2 bases to trimming and J lost 3 bases, with 14 bases between them. CDR3 length: 15 amino acids. Per germline, CDR1 MNHEY and CDR2 SVGEGT. The CDR3 region is CASSYPDGSSYEQYF. As DNA, the CDR3 is TGTGCCAGCAGTTACCCCGACGGATCGAGCTACGAGCAGTACTTC.

This sequence joins TRBV11-2 and TRBJ2-1; D is undetermined. Germline values: CDR1 SGHAT, CDR2 FQNNGV. This CDR3 spans 13 amino acids. The V end lost 8 bases, the J end lost 4 bases, and 12 bases lay between the germline ends. CDR3 amino acids: CASAPLPYNEQFF. In DNA form, the CDR3 reads TGTGCCAGCGCCCCCCTTCCTTACAATGAGCAGTTCTTC.

This clonotype came up a few times. The chain uses TRBV2 and TRBJ2-7; TRBD1 matches 7 bases. The germline gives CDR1 SNHLY, CDR2 FYNNEI. The CDR3 has 13 residues. J was trimmed by 2 bases and V by 8 bases; bases with no gene match: 6. This CDR3 is CASVTGTAYEQYF. DNA of the CDR3: TGTGCCAGCGTTACCGGGACAGCCTACGAGCAGTACTTC.

The V gene is TRBV20-1, the J gene TRBJ2-2; D unclear. Germline-derived CDR1 and CDR2 are DFQATT and SNEGSKA (reference sequence). The CDR3 consists of 15 residues. The V end was cut by 6 bases, the J end by 3 bases, with 17 bases between. The CDR3 region has the DNA TGCAGTGCAACCTCCCTAAAACGCTACACCGGGGAGCTGTTTTTT. Translated, it gives CSATSLKRYTGELFF.

This clonotype occurred a few times. This chain connects TRBV12-3 or TRBV12-4 to TRBJ2-7, with 9 bases matching TRBD2. The junction had 5 bases not matched to a gene; V was cut back by 10 bases and J by 1 base. The length of the CDR3 is 13 residues. The CDR3 region is CATTTSGSYEQYF. The DNA of the CDR3 is TGTGCCACCACGACTAGCGGATCCTACGAGCAGTACTTC.

This clonotype was counted at least ten times. The chain carries TRBV29-1 and TRBJ1-2; the D is unclear. V lost 3 bases, J lost 8 bases, and 10 bases lay in between. Germline CDR1 and CDR2: SQVTM and ANQGSEA. This CDR3 has 11 amino acids. CDR3 residues: CSVEVGGGYTF. DNA for the CDR3: TGCAGCGTTGAGGTGGGAGGGGGCTACACCTTC.

This clonotype was observed at least ten times. This chain links TRBV4-3 with TRBJ2-7; D possibly matches TRBD1 or TRBD2 (5 bases each). This CDR3 is built from 15 residues. Per germline, CDR1 LGHNA and CDR2 YSLEER. V was trimmed by 0 bases and J by 6 bases, leaving 15 bases between them. CDR3 amino acids: CASSQDLTGGTEQYF. The CDR3 DNA reads TGCGCCAGCAGCCAAGATTTAACAGGAGGTACCGAGCAGTACTTC.

CDR3 bases: TGTGCCAGCAGCTTCCGACAGGTGGACTATGGCTACACCTTC. This codes for CASSFRQVDYGYTF. The genes are TRBV5-4 and TRBJ1-2, with a possible D match to TRBD1 (6 bases). The CDR3 sequence is 14 residues long. V gave up 2 bases and J gave up 3 bases, with 11 bases separating them. In germline, CDR1 is SGHNT, CDR2 YYREEE (reference sequence).

There are many counts of this clonotype. The chain carries TRBV5-1 and TRBJ1-1; D unresolved. V was trimmed by 4 bases and J by 0 bases, leaving 7 bases between them. The CDR3 sequence is 13 residues long. Germline V gene data show CDR1 as SGHRS and CDR2 as YFSETQ. Written as DNA, the CDR3 is TGCGCCAGCAGCATGACGGTGAACACTGAAGCTTTCTTT. Residues: CASSMTVNTEAFF.

In the case of this clonotype: This may be a read error: a much more frequent sequence differs by one nucleotide. The chain couples TRBV4-3 to TRBJ2-7, with 10 positions matching TRBD1. Germline-derived CDR1 and CDR2 are LGHNA and YSLEER. The CDR3 has 14 residues. V shed 8 bases, J shed 6 bases, and the junction held 10 bases outside the gene matches. The CDR3 protein is CASGYGTGEGEQYF. The CDR3 coding sequence is TGCGCCAGCGGTTATGGGACAGGGGAAGGCGAGCAGTACTTC.

This clonotype was seen many times. Written as DNA, the CDR3 is TGCAGCGTCCCCACCAGCTATGGCTACACCTTC. It is translated as CSVPTSYGYTF. This chain joins TRBV29-1 and TRBJ1-2; D not resolved. The CDR3 has 11 amino acids. The germline CDR1 and CDR2 sequences are SQVTM and ANQGSEA. Between the trimmed V and J ends, which lost 6 bases and 4 bases, there was a span of 9 bases.

V usage is TRBV5-6 and J usage is TRBJ2-3; D is uncertain. Per germline, CDR1 SGHDT and CDR2 YYEEEE. CDR3 size: 16 residues. Trimming pared 2 bases from V and 1 base from J, leaving 14 bases between. The CDR3, as DNA: TGTGCCAGCAGCTTCGTCCTGGCCGAGCGCACAGATACGCAGTATTTT. Protein sequence: CASSFVLAERTDTQYF.

This clonotype was detected many times. This chain links TRBV4-2 with TRBJ2-1; the match to TRBD2 covers 7 bases. V dropped 0 bases and J dropped 2; count of bases not matched to a gene: 10. CDR3 length equals 18 residues. CDR1 LGHNA and CDR2 YNFKEQ come from the germline V gene. CDR3 protein: CASSQESSLGLAYNEQFF. CDR3 coding DNA: TGTGCCAGCAGCCAAGAATCTTCCCTAGGACTAGCCTACAATGAGCAGTTCTTC.

The chain uses TRBV6-2 or TRBV6-3 and TRBJ2-1; 8 bases fit TRBD2. J was trimmed by 4 bases and V by 3 bases; bases with no gene match: 8. Germline CDR1 MNHEY, CDR2 SVGEGT. The CDR3 runs to 16 residues. The CDR3 nucleotides read TGTGCCAGCAGTTATCCGGGACTAGGTTCGTACAATGAGCAGTTCTTC. It specifies CASSYPGLGSYNEQFF.

In this sample, this clonotype turned up a few times. The V and J genes are TRBV20-1 and TRBJ2-7; a weak D match, TRBD2 (6 bases). The CDR3 is made up of 13 amino acids. Germline-derived CDR1 and CDR2 are DFQATT and SNEGSKA (reference sequence). V lost 3 bases, J lost 3 bases, and 12 bases lay in between. The CDR3 bases are TGCAGTGCTAGTCGGGGGATGGTCTACGAGCAGTACTTC. This gives the protein CSASRGMVYEQYF.

The chain carries TRBV5-4 and TRBJ2-6; D could derive from TRBD1 or TRBD2 (6 bases each). Trimming removed 4 bases from V and 0 bases from J, with 8 bases in between. Germline V gene lookup returns CDR1 SGHNT and CDR2 YYREEE (reference sequence). This CDR3 has 15 amino acids. The CDR3 is CASSGGPSGANVLTF. The CDR3 bases are TGTGCCAGCAGCGGGGGGCCCTCTGGGGCCAACGTCCTGACTTTC.

The genes are TRBV7-8 and TRBJ2-3; 8 bases align to TRBD2. In germline, CDR1 is SGHVS, CDR2 FQNEAQ. The V gene end was trimmed by 5 bases and the J gene end by 5 bases; junction bases not matched to a gene: 12. This CDR3 is 16 amino acids long. The CDR3 is CASSPRFSGNRDTQYF. DNA for the CDR3: TGTGCCAGCAGCCCTCGTTTTAGCGGGAATAGAGATACGCAGTATTTT.